This TCR beta chain was recovered during a study of blood T cells in healthy people across ages. This clonotype was seen a handful of times. V shed 4 bases and J 3 bases; nucleotides not matched to a gene: 8. The germline gives CDR1 SGHDT, CDR2 YYEEEE. The CDR3 has 17 residues. For the second PCR, which ran for roughly 7 to 11 cycles, a sample-barcoded 5' primer and a J-beta primer mix were used. Using its own MiXCR run on the 5' RACE reads, TCRdb lists one record per CDR3 protein. The sample has some 1.5 million distinct CDR3 sequences, about 28% seen once; the top ten hold roughly 8.2%. Sequenced input: blood. The TCR was taken from a woman in her twenties or thirties in good health. The gene calls are TRBV5-6 and TRBJ2-2; 11 bases align to TRBD1. CDR3 bases: TGTGCCAGCAGCCCCGGACAGGGGGCTCCTCACACCGGGGAGCTGTTTTTT. It specifies CASSPGQGAPHTGELFF.